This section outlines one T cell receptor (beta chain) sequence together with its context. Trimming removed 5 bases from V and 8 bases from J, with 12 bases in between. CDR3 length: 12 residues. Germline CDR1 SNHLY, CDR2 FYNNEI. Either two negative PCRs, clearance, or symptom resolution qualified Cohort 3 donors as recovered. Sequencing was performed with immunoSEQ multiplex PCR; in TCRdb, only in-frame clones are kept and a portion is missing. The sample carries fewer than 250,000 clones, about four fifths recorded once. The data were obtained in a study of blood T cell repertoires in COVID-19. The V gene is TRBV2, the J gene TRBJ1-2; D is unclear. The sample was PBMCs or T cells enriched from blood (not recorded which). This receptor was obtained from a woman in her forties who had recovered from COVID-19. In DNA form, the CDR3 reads TGTGCCAGCAGTTTGGAAAGCGGGGGCTACACCTTC. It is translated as CASSLESGGYTF.